A single sample gave rise to the 4 T cell receptor beta chains below, sequenced in a study of blood T cell repertoires in COVID-19. The method was immunoSEQ multiplex PCR; TCRdb's version includes in-frame clones alone and lacks a portion of them. Here the sample spans approximately 99,000 clones, about 83% being singletons. Source material: peripheral blood. These receptor sequences come from a man aged 65 to 85 with active or convalescent COVID-19.

The chain joins TRBV20-1 to TRBJ2-1; a weak D match, TRBD1 (6 bases). Germline V CDR1 and CDR2: DFQATT, SNEGSKA (reference sequence). Trimming cost V 8 bases and J 15 bases, with 20 bases left between them. The CDR3 totals 11 residues. The CDR3 spells CSTRLRGDLFF. Written as DNA, the CDR3 is TGCAGTACACGCCTCAGGGGAGACCTGTTCTTC.

This clone appeared once. This chain links TRBV6-5 with TRBJ1-6; D is unresolved. The CDR3 contains 15 residues. V was clipped by 0 bases and J by 6 bases, with 9 bases between them. Germline V CDR1 and CDR2: MNHEY, SVGAGI. The CDR3 DNA is TGTGCCAGCAGTTACTCGAACCAGCGTAATTCACCCCTCCACTTT. It is translated as CASSYSNQRNSPLHF.

The V call is TRBV5-5, the J call TRBJ2-7; 10 bases line up with TRBD2. Germline CDR1 SGHKS, CDR2 YYEKEE (reference sequence). With V trimmed by 3 bases and J by 1 base, 4 bases remained unmatched. The CDR3 runs to 15 residues. The CDR3, as DNA: TGTGCCAGCAGCTATACTAGCGGGGCATCCTACGAGCAGTACTTC. This codes for CASSYTSGASYEQYF. The complete variable domain, with remaining parts taken from reference TRBV5-5 and TRBJ2-7, reads DAGVTQSPTHLIKTRGQQVTLRCSPISGHKSVSWYQQVLGQGPQFIFQYYEKEERGRGNFPDRFSARQFPNYSSELNVNALLLGDSALYLCASSYTSGASYEQYFGPGTRLTVT.

This chain links TRBV2 with TRBJ2-2, with a weak D call TRBD2 (5 bases). The CDR3 is 12 residues long. V was clipped by 6 bases and J by 5 bases, with 7 bases between them. Germline lookup yields CDR1 SNHLY and CDR2 FYNNEI. The CDR3 sequence: CASRLDTGELFF. The CDR3 DNA is TGTGCCAGCAGACTAGATACCGGGGAGCTGTTTTTT.